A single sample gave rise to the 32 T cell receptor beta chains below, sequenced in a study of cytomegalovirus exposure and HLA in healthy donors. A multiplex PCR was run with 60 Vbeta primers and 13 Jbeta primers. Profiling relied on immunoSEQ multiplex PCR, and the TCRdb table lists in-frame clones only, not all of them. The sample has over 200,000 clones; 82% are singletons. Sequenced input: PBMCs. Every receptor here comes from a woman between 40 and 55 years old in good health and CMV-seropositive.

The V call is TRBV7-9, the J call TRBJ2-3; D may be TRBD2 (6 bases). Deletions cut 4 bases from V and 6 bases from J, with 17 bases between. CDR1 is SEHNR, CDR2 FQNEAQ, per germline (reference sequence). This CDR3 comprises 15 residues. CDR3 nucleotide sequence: TGTGCCAGCAGCTCGGGACTGGGGATCGAGGATACGCAGTATTTT. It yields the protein CASSSGLGIEDTQYF.

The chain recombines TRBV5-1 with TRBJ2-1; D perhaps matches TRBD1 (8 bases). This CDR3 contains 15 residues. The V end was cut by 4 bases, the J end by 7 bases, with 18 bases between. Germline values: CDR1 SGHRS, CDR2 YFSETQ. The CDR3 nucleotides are TGCGCCAGCAGCCCCCTGAGCGGGACAGGAAATGAGCAGTTCTTC. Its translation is CASSPLSGTGNEQFF.

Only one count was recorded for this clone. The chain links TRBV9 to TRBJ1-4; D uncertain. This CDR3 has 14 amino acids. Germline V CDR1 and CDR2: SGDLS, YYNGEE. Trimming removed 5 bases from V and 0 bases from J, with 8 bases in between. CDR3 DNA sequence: TGTGCCAGCAGTACTCTTCCAACTAATGAAAAACTGTTTTTT. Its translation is CASSTLPTNEKLFF.

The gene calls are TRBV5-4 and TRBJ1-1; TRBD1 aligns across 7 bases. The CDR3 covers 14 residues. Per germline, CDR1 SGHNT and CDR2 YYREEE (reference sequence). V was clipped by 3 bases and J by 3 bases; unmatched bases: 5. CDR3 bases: TGTGCCAGCAGCTCGGCACAGGGGCACACTGAAGCTTTCTTT. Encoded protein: CASSSAQGHTEAFF.

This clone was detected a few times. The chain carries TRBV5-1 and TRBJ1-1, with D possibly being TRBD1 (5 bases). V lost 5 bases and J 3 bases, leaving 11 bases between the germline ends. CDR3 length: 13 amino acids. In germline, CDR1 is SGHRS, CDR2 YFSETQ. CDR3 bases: TGCGCCAGCAGGCCAGCGGGGGACACTGAAGCTTTCTTT. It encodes CASRPAGDTEAFF.

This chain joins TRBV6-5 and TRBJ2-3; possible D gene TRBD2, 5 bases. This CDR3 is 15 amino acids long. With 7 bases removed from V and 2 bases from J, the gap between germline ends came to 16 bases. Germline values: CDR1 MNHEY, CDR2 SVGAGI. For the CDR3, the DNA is TGTGCCAGCACTCCCCACGGGATAAACACAGATACGCAGTATTTT. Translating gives CASTPHGINTDTQYF.

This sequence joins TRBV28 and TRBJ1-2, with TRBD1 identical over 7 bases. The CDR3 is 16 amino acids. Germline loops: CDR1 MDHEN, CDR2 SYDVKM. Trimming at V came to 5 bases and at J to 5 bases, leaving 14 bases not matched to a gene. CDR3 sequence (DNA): TGTGCCAGCAGTCACTATCAAACGACAGGGTGGTATGGCTACACCTTC. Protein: CASSHYQTTGWYGYTF.

CDR3 bases: TGTGCCAGCAGCTTCGCCGACTATAGCACAGATACGCAGTATTTT. It codes for CASSFADYSTDTQYF. V is TRBV7-3 and J is TRBJ2-3, with D possibly matching TRBD2 (5 bases). Germline V gene sequence: CDR1 SGHTA, CDR2 FQGTGA. The V end was cut by 3 bases, the J end by 0 bases, with 10 bases between. The CDR3 runs 15 residues.

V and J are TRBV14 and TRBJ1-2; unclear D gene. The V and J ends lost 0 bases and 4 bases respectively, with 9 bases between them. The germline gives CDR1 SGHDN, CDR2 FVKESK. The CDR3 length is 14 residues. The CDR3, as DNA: TGTGCCAGCAGCCAAGAGAGGTTGGGCTATGGCTACACCTTC. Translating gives CASSQERLGYGYTF.

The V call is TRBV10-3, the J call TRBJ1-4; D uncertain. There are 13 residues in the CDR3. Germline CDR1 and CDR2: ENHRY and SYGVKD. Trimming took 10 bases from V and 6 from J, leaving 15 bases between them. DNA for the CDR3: TGTGCCACCAAGTTCAAAGCTCATGAAAAACTGTTTTTT. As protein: CATKFKAHEKLFF.

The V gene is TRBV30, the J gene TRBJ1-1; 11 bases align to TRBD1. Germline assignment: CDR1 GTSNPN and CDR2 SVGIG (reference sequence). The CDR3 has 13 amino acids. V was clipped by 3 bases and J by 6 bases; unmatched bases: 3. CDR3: CAWRGQGGPEAFF. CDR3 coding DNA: TGTGCCTGGAGGGGACAGGGGGGTCCTGAAGCTTTCTTT.

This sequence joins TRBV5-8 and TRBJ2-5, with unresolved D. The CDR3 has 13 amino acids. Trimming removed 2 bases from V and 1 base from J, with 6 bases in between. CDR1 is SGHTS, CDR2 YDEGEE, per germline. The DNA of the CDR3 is TGTGCCAGCAGCTTTGGCCTCCAAGAGACCCAGTACTTC. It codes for CASSFGLQETQYF.

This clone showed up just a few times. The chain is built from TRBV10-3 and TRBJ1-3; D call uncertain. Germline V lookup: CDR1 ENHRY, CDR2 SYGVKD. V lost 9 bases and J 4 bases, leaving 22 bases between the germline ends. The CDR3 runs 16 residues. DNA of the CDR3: TGTGCCATAAGTTACAGCAGTCTACCGCTCGGAAACACCATATATTTT. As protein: CAISYSSLPLGNTIYF.

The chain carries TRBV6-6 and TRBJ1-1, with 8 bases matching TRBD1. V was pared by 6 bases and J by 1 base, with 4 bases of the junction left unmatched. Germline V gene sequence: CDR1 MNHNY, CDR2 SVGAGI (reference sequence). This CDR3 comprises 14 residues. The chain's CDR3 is CASRSGQGNTEAFF. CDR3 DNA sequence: TGTGCCAGCAGGTCTGGACAGGGGAACACTGAAGCTTTCTTT.

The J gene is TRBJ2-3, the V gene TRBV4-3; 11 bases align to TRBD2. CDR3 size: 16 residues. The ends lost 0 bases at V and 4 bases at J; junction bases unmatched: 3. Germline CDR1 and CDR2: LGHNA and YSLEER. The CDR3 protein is CASSQDSGGVSDTQYF. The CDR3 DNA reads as TGCGCCAGCAGCCAAGATAGCGGGGGGGTTTCAGATACGCAGTATTTT.

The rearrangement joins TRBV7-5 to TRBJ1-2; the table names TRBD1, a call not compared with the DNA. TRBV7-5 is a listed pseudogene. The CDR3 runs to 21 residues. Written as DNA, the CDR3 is TGTGTCAGAAGCTCCAAAGAGTCAGGGGGCGCTAGTCATCCCCCTAACTATGGCTACACCTTC. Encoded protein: CVRSSKESGGASHPPNYGYTF.

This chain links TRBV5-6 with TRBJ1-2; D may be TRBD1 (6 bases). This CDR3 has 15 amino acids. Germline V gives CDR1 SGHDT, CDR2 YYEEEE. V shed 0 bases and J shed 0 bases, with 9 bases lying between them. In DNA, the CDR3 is TGTGCCAGCAGCTTGGGGACAGTCGCTAACTATGGCTACACCTTC. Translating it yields CASSLGTVANYGYTF.

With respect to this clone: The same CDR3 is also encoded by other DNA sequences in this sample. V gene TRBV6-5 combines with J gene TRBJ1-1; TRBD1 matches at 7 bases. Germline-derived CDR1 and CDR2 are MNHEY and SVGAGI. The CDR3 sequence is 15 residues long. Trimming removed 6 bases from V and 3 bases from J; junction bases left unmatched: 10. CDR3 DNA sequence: TGTGCCAGCAGCTCCGAGGGGGCCGGAGACACTGAAGCTTTCTTT. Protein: CASSSEGAGDTEAFF.

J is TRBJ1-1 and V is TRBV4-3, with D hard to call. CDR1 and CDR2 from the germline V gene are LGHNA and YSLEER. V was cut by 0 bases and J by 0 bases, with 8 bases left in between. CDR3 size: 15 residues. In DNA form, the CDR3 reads TGCGCCAGCAGCCAAGATCACATGATGAACACTGAAGCTTTCTTT. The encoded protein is CASSQDHMMNTEAFF.

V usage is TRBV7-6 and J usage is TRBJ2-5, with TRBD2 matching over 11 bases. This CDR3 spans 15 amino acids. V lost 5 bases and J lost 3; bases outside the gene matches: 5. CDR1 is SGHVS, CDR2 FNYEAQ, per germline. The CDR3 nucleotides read TGTGCCAGCAGCATGGGACTAGCGGATAAAGAGACCCAGTACTTC. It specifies CASSMGLADKETQYF.

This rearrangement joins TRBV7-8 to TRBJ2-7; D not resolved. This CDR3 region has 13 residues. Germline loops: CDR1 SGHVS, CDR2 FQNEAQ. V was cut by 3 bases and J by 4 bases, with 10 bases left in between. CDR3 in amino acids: CASSFVSQYEQYF. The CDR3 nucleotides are TGTGCCAGCAGCTTCGTCTCTCAGTACGAGCAGTACTTC.

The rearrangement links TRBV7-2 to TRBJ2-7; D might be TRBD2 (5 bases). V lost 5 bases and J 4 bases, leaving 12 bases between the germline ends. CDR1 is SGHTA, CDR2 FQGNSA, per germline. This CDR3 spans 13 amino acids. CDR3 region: CASSAVAGYEQYF. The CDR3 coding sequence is TGTGCCAGCAGCGCAGTGGCGGGTTACGAGCAGTACTTC.

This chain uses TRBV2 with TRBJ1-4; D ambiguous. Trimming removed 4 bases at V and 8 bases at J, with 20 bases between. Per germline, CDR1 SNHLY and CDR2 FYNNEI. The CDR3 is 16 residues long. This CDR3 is CASSGAQAHGGEKLFF. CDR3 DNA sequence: TGTGCCAGCAGTGGCGCCCAGGCCCACGGCGGGGAAAAACTGTTTTTT.

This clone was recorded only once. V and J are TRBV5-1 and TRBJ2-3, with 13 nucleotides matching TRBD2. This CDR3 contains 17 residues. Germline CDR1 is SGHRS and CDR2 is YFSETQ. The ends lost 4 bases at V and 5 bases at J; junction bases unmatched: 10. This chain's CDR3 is CASSQRRTSGRQDTQYF. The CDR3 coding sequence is TGCGCCAGCAGCCAGAGGCGGACTAGCGGGAGACAAGATACGCAGTATTTT.

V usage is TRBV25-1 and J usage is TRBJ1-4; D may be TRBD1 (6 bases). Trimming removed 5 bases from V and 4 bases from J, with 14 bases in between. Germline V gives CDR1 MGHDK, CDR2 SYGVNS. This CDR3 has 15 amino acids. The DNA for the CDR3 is TGTGCCAGCAGTAAACGGGACAACTATAATGAAAAACTGTTTTTT. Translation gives CASSKRDNYNEKLFF.

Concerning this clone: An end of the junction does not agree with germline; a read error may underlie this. The CDR3 here is CASSNRDTTGKLLF. In nucleotides, the CDR3 is TGTGCCAGCAGTAACCGGGACACCACGGGAAAACTGCTTTTT. The chain combines TRBV6-6 with TRBJ1-4, with a tentative D call TRBD1 (6 bases). The CDR3 contains 14 residues. Germline values: CDR1 MNHNY, CDR2 SVGAGI (reference sequence).

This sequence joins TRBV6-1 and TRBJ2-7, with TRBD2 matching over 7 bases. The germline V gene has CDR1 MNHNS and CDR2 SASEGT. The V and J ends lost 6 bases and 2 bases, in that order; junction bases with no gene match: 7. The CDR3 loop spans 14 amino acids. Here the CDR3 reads CASRSSGEAYEQYF. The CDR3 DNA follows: TGTGCCAGCAGATCTAGCGGTGAGGCCTACGAGCAGTACTTC.

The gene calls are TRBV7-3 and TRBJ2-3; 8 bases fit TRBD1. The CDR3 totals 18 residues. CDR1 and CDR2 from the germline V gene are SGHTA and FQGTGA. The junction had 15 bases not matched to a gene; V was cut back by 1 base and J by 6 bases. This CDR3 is CASSLRLPGTGRRDTQYF. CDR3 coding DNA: TGTGCCAGCAGCTTAAGACTCCCGGGGACAGGTCGCCGGGATACGCAGTATTTT.

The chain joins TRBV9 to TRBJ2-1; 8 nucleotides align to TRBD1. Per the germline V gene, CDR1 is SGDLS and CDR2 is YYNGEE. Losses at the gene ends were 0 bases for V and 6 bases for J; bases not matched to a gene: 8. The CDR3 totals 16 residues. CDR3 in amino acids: CASSVAGGRVGNEQFF. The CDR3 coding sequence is TGTGCCAGCAGCGTAGCAGGGGGCAGGGTGGGCAATGAGCAGTTCTTC.

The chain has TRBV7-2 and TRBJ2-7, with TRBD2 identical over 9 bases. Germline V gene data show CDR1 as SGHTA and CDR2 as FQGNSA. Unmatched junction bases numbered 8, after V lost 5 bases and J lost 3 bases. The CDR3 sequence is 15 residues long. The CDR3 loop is CASSPRGTSSYEQYF. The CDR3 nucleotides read TGTGCCAGCAGCCCACGGGGGACTAGCAGCTACGAGCAGTACTTC.

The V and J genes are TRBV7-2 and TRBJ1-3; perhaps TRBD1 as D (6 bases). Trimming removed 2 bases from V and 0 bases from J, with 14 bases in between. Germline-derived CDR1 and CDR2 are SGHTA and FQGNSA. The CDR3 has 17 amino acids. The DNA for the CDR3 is TGTGCCAGCAGCTTAACCCAGGGGCACCGCTCTGGAAACACCATATATTTT. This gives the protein CASSLTQGHRSGNTIYF.

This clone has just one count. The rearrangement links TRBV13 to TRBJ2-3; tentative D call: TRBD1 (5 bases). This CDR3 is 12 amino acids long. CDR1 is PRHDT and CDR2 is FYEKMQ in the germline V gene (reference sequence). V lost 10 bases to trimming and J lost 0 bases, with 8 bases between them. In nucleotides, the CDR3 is TGTGCCACCCAGGGAAGCACAGATACGCAGTATTTT. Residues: CATQGSTDTQYF.